This TCR beta chain comes out of a study of cytomegalovirus exposure and HLA in healthy donors. Study details: Earlier, 150 million to 200 million T cells were analyzed, and around 100 million unique TCR beta sequences were found among them.

Findings of the study overall: Reports state that TCR beta sequences accurately predicted most subjects' HLA-A and HLA-B alleles.

Worth noting for this clone: Its antigen is unidentified.

Trimming stripped 2 bases from V and 2 bases from J, with 7 bases between. The V gene's germline CDR1 is SGHNT and CDR2 YYREEE (reference sequence). The CDR3 runs 13 residues. Primers: 60 Vbeta forward and 13 Jbeta reverse. Generated by immunoSEQ multiplex PCR, the TCRdb table keeps only in-frame clones and is missing some. Its table records roughly 80,000 clones. The source is a woman in her twenties or thirties in good health and CMV-seronegative. V gene TRBV5-4 combines with J gene TRBJ1-2; D is possibly TRBD1 (5 bases). Sequencing used PBMCs. The CDR3 loop is CASSLSGNYGYTF. In nucleotides, the CDR3 is TGTGCCAGCAGCTTATCAGGGAACTATGGCTACACCTTC.